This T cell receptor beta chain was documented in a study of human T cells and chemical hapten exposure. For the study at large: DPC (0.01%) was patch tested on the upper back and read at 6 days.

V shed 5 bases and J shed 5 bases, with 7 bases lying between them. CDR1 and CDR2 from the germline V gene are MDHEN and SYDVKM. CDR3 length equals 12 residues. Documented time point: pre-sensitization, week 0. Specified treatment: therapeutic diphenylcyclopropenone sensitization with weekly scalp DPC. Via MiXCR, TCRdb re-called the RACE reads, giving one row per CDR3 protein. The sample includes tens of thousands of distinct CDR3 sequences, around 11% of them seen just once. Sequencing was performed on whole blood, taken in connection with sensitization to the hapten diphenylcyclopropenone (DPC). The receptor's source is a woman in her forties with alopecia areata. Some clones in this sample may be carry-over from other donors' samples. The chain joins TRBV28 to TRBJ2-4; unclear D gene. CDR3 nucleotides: TGTGCCAGCAGTCCTACAGAAAACATTCAGTACTTC. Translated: CASSPTENIQYF.